This T cell receptor beta chain originates from a study of cytomegalovirus exposure and HLA in healthy donors. General study points: Links to common viral pathogens appeared, in a later analysis, for several of the most significant clusters.

CDR3 length: 11 residues. In germline, CDR1 is SNHLY, CDR2 FYNNEI. Remarks on this clone: What it binds is unknown.

With 60 Vbeta and 13 Jbeta primers, the PCR was carried out. The protocol was immunoSEQ multiplex PCR, while the TCRdb copy is restricted to in-frame clones and leaves out a portion. The sample contains 100,000 to 120,000 clones, 15% of which appear only once. The chain combines TRBV2 with TRBJ2-5; no definite D call. The closer fit of TRBJ2-7 to the DNA end suggests the J call may be wrong. The TCR was taken from a female donor in good health and CMV-seronegative. The sequencing input was PBMCs. The CDR3 sequence is CASTGFYEQYF. In DNA form, the CDR3 reads TGTGCCAGCACGGGTTTCTACGAGCAGTACTTC.